Listed below are T cell receptor beta chains from one sample, sequenced in a study of blood T cell repertoires in COVID-19. Method: immunoSEQ multiplex PCR; TCRdb's copy keeps in-frame clones and lacks some. The sample yields about 140,000 clones, around 90% seen once. Sequencing was performed on peripheral blood. The receptors were gathered from a woman aged 80 or over with acute or convalescent COVID-19. The CDR3 runs from the conserved cysteine through the conserved F or W. The D gene is left open where the match is weak. Where a row states a size, it is once, few, many or the class of an expanded clone; other rows omit it.

>TRBV7-8|once|TRBJ2-7|NA
CASSLGTNPYEQYF
TGTGCCAGCAGCCTCGGGACAAACCCCTACGAGCAGTACTTC
>TRBV21-1|NA|TRBJ2-2|NA
CASPGLEMRGLTGELFF
TGTGCCAGTCCGGGCCTGGAGATGAGGGGACTTACCGGGGAGCTGTTTTTT
>TRBV12-3/TRBV12-4|NA|TRBJ1-4|NA
CASSLQEKLFF
TGTGCCAGCAGTCTTCAGGAAAAACTGTTTTTT
>TRBV30|NA|TRBJ1-2|TRBD1
CAWIGTEGYTF
TGTGCCTGGATCGGGACAGAGGGCTACACCTTC
>TRBV5-1|once|TRBJ1-3|NA
CASSPGGFSGNTIYF
TGCGCCAGCAGTCCAGGAGGTTTCTCTGGAAACACCATATATTTT
>TRBV9|NA|TRBJ1-3|NA
CASSVEGGPNTIYF
TGTGCCAGCAGCGTAGAAGGAGGGCCGAACACCATATATTTT
>TRBV5-1|NA|TRBJ1-2|TRBD1
CASSLDRDSSYGYTF
TGCGCCAGCAGCTTGGATCGGGACAGTAGCTATGGCTACACCTTC
>TRBV30|NA|TRBJ1-6|TRBD1
CAWTIGGTGGSPLHF
TGTGCCTGGACCATTGGGGGGACAGGGGGTTCACCCCTCCACTTT
>TRBV11-2|NA|TRBJ2-1|NA
CASSLGAGNYNEQFF
TGTGCCAGCAGCTTAGGGGCAGGGAACTACAATGAGCAGTTCTTC
>TRBV3-1/TRBV3-2|few|TRBJ1-2|NA
CASSQDGGRGNSNYGYTF
TGTGCCAGCAGCCAAGATGGCGGGCGGGGAAATTCTAACTATGGCTACACCTTC
>TRBV5-4|NA|TRBJ2-2|TRBD1
CASRAGTGNGELFF
TGTGCCAGCAGGGCCGGGACAGGAAACGGGGAGCTGTTTTTT
>TRBV5-1|NA|TRBJ2-7|TRBD2
CASSLLGTSGFYEQYF
TGCGCCAGCAGCTTGCTCGGGACTAGCGGATTCTACGAGCAGTACTTC
>TRBV7-9|NA|TRBJ1-5|NA
CASSLGEYQPQHF
TGTGCCAGCAGCTTAGGCGAGTATCAGCCCCAGCATTTT
>TRBV7-8|NA|TRBJ1-1|NA
CASSLVGGNTEAFF
TGTGCCAGCAGCTTAGTCGGGGGGAACACTGAAGCTTTCTTT
>TRBV7-2|NA|TRBJ2-1|NA
CASSLTSGYEQFF
TGTGCCAGCAGCTTAACTTCAGGGTATGAGCAGTTCTTC
>TRBV7-8|NA|TRBJ1-2|NA
CASSLSIRGANYGYTF
TGTGCCAGCAGCTTAAGTATTCGGGGGGCAAACTATGGCTACACCTTC
>TRBV6-1|NA|TRBJ1-1|TRBD1
CASREDTGGGTEAFF
TGTGCCAGCAGGGAAGATACAGGGGGAGGAACTGAAGCTTTCTTT
>TRBV6-5|NA|TRBJ1-1|TRBD1
CASTEGQENTEAFF
TGTGCCAGCACCGAGGGACAGGAGAACACTGAAGCTTTCTTT
>TRBV28|NA|TRBJ1-2|NA
CASRTVLGGYTF
TGTGCCAGCAGAACTGTCCTCGGGGGCTACACCTTC
>TRBV10-2|NA|TRBJ1-5|TRBD1
CASSYGTASNQPQHF
TGCGCCAGCAGTTACGGGACAGCTAGCAATCAGCCCCAGCATTTT
>TRBV2|NA|TRBJ1-4|NA
CASTTGHRTNEKLFF
TGTGCCAGCACCACTGGACATCGAACTAATGAAAAACTGTTTTTT
>TRBV7-2|NA|TRBJ1-1|NA
CASSFDRTTEAFF
TGTGCCAGCAGCTTCGACAGGACCACTGAAGCTTTCTTT
>TRBV19|NA|TRBJ1-2|TRBD1
CASSPDRDYGYTF
TGTGCCAGTAGTCCGGACAGGGACTATGGCTACACCTTC
>TRBV18|few|TRBJ1-1|NA
CASSPGGVRGTEAFF
TGTGCCAGCTCACCTGGCGGGGTTCGAGGCACTGAAGCTTTCTTT
>TRBV5-4|NA|TRBJ1-1|NA
CASSSNVNTEAFF
TGTGCCAGCAGCTCTAACGTGAACACTGAAGCTTTCTTT
>TRBV11-2|NA|TRBJ1-5|NA
CASSHQGQPQHF
TGTGCCAGCAGCCATCAGGGTCAGCCCCAGCATTTT
>TRBV19|NA|TRBJ1-5|NA
CASTLGGPNNQPQHF
TGTGCCAGTACCCTGGGGGGACCGAACAATCAGCCCCAGCATTTT
>TRBV10-2|NA|TRBJ1-1|NA
CASSVQGGNTEAFF
TGCGCCAGCAGTGTACAGGGCGGCAACACTGAAGCTTTCTTT
>TRBV7-9|NA|TRBJ1-4|NA
CASSLGHANEKLFF
TGTGCCAGCAGCTTAGGGCACGCTAATGAAAAACTGTTTTTT
>TRBV2|NA|TRBJ2-5|NA
CASSVQGGGGETQYF
TGTGCCAGCAGTGTACAGGGCGGGGGAGGGGAGACCCAGTACTTC